This T cell receptor (beta chain) originates from a study of blood T cell repertoires in COVID-19. Study-level information: The United States, Italy and Spain supplied acute and convalescent COVID-19 samples. The analysed material was cDNA or gDNA that came from T cells, B-cell-depleted T cells, or PBMCs.

Germline V lookup: CDR1 SGHAT, CDR2 FQNNGV. This CDR3 comprises 13 residues. The ends were cut back, 1 base at V and 8 bases at J, with 11 bases in the middle. Source study methods: How many nucleated cells were present was estimated from reference gene primer amplification. The table came from immunoSEQ multiplex PCR; TCRdb's copy has only in-frame clones and leaves some out. That table supplies the V and J calls and clone size; D and trimming were determined from the DNA. The profile shows roughly 200,000 clones, nearly 90% of them singletons. The chain links TRBV11-2 to TRBJ1-2; TRBD1 is a possible D gene (5 bases). The sample taken for sequencing was peripheral blood. This TCR was recovered from a woman aged 18-29 years who had recovered from COVID-19. The CDR3 nucleotides read TGTGCCAGCAGCTTAGGAGGTCAGGGAGGCTACACCTTC. Protein: CASSLGGQGGYTF.